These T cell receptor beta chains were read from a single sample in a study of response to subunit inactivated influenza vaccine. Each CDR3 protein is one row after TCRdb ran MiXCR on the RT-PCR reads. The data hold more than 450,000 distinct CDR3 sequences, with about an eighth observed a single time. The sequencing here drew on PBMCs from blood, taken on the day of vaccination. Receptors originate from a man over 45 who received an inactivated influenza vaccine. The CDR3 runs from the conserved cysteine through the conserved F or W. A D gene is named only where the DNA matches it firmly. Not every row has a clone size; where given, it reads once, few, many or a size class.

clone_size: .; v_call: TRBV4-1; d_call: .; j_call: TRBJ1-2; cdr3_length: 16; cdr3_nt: TGCGCCAGCAGCCAAGGCCCCAACGCCCGACTTTATGGCTACACCTTC; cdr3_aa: CASSQGPNARLYGYTF
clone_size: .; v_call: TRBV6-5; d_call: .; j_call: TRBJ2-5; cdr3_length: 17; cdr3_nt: TGTGCCAGCAGTTACTCGGGAGGTTCGGGGACGAGGAGAGTCCAGTACTTC; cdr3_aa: CASSYSGGSGTRRVQYF
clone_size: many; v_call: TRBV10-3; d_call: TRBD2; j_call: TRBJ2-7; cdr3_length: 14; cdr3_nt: TGTGCCATCAGTTCGGGACTAGCGGACTACGAGCAGTACTTC; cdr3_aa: CAISSGLADYEQYF
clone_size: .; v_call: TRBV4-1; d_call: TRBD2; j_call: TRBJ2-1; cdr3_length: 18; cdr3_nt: TGCGCCAGCAGCCTATTGATGGTTTGGCTAGCGGGCGAAAATGAGCAGTTCTTC; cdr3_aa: CASSLLMVWLAGENEQFF
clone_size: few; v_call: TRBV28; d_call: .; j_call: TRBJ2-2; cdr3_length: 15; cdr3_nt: TGTGCCAGCAGTGCCTTCGGGCCTAGCACCGGGGAGCTGTTTTTT; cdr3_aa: CASSAFGPSTGELFF
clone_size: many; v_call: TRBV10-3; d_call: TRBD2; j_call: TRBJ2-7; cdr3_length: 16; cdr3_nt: TGTGCCATCAGTGAGGGAGTGGGACTAGCGGGCGCCGAGCAGTACTTC; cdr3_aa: CAISEGVGLAGAEQYF
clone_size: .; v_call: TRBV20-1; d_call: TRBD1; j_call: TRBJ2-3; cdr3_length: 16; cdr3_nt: TGCAGTGCTAGACCGACAGGGAGTGGACTGGCAGATACGCAGTATTTT; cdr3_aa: CSARPTGSGLADTQYF
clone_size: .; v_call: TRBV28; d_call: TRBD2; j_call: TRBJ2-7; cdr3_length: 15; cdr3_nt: TGTGCCAGCAGTTTATTGAGGCTAGCGGGGTTCGAGCAGTACTTC; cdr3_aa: CASSLLRLAGFEQYF
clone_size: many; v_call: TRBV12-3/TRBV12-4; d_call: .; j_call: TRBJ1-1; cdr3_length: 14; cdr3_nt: TGTGCCAGCAGTCGGGACGGAGGACTTGTCGAAGCTTTCTTT; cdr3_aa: CASSRDGGLVEAFF
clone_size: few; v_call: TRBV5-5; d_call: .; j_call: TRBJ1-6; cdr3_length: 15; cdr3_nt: TGTGCCAGCAGCTTCTCGGGGCAAGAGAATTCACCCCTCCACTTT; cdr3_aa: CASSFSGQENSPLHF
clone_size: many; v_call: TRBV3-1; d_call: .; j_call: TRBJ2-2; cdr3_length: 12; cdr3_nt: TGTGCCAGCAGCCAATCTTGGGGGGAGCTGTTTTTT; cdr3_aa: CASSQSWGELFF
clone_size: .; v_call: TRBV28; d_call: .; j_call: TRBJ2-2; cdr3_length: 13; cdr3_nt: TGTGCCACAGGGGGGCTGAACACCGGGGAGCTGTTTTTT; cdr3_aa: CATGGLNTGELFF
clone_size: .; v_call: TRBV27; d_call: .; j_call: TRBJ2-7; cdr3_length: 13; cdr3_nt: TGTGCCAGCAGTCACAGGGCCCCCTACGAGCAGTACTTC; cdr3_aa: CASSHRAPYEQYF
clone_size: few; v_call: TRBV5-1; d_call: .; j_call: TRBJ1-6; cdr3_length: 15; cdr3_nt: TGCGCCAGCAGCCTTTTCGGACCGCCTGATTCACCCCTCCACTTT; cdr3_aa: CASSLFGPPDSPLHF
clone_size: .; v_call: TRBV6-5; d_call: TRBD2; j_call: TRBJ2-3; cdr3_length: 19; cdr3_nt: TGTGCCAGCAGTTACCCTCTACTAAGCGGGAGGGAGAGCACAGATACGCAGTATTTT; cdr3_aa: CASSYPLLSGRESTDTQYF
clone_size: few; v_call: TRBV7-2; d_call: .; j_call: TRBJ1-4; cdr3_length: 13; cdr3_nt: TGTGCCAGCAGAATTGCAACTAATGAAAAACTGTTTTTT; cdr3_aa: CASRIATNEKLFF
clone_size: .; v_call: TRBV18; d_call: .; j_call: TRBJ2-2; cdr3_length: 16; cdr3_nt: TGTGCCAGCTCACTCACATTCGACCCGAGGGCCGGGGAGCTGTTTTTT; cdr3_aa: CASSLTFDPRAGELFF
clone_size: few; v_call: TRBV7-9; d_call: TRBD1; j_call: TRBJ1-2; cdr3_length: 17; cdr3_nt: TGTGCCACCCAGTTCATACTTATTGCTCAGGGGGGCTATGGCTACACCTTC; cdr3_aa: CATQFILIAQGGYGYTF
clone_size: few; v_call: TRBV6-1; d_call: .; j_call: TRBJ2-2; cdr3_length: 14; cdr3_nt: TGTGCCAGCAGTGAAAGGGCGGACACCGGGGAGCTGTTTTTT; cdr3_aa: CASSERADTGELFF
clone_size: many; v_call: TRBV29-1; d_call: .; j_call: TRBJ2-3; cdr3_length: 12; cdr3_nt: TGCAGCGTTGATTTTGGGACAGATACGCAGTATTTT; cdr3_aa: CSVDFGTDTQYF
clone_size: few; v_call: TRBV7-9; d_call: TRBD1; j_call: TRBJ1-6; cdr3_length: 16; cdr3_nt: TGTGCCAGCAGCACATGGCTTGGACAGGGTCAATCACCCCTCCACTTT; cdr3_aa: CASSTWLGQGQSPLHF
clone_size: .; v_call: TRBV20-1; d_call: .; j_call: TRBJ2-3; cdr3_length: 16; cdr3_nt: TGCAGTGCTAGAGATCGGTGGGGCACCCGCACAGATACGCAGTATTTT; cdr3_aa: CSARDRWGTRTDTQYF
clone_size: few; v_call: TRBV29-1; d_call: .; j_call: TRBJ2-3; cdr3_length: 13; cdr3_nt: TGCAGCGTTGTGGGCCGCAACACAGATACGCAGTATTTT; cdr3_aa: CSVVGRNTDTQYF
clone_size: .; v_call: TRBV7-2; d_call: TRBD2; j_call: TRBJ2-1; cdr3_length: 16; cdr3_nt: TGTGCCAGCAGCTTGTCTAGCGGGGGGCCCTACAATGAGCAGTTCTTC; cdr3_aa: CASSLSSGGPYNEQFF
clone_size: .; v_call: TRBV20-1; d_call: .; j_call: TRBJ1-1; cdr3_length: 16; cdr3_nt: TGCAGTGCTAGGGGGGCTATCACTCGAGTGAACACTGAAGCTTTCTTT; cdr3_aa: CSARGAITRVNTEAFF
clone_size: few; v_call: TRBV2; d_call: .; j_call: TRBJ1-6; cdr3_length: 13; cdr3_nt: TGTGCCAGCAGTGGAAGACAGGATTCACCCCTCCACTTT; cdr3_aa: CASSGRQDSPLHF
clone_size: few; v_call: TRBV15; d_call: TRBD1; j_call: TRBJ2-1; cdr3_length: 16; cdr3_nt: TGTGCCACCAGCAGAGCCCGACAGGGCACTTACAATGAGCAGTTCTTC; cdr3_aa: CATSRARQGTYNEQFF
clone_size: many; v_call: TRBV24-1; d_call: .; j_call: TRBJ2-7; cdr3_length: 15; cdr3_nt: TGTGCCACCAGTGATCCGCACGGACCTAAGGCCGAGCAGTACTTC; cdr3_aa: CATSDPHGPKAEQYF
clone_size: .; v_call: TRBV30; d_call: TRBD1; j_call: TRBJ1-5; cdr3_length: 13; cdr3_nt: TGTGCCTGGAGTCGGGACAGAAACCAGCCCCAGCATTTT; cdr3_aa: CAWSRDRNQPQHF
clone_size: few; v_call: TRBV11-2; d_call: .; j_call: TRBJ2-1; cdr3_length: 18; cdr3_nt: TGTGCCAGCAGCGCAAAGTTTGGGTCAGAAAGCTCCTACAATGAGCAGTTCTTC; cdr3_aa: CASSAKFGSESSYNEQFF
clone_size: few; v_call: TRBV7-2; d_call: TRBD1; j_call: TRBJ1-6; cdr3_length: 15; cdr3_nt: TGTGCCAGCAGCCCCCGGACAGGTGCCTTCTCACCCCTCCACTTT; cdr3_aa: CASSPRTGAFSPLHF
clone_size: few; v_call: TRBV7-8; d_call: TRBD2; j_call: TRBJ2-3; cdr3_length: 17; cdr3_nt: TGTGCCAGCAGCTCCCTCGGACTAGGAACTAGCACAGATACGCAGTATTTT; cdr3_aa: CASSSLGLGTSTDTQYF
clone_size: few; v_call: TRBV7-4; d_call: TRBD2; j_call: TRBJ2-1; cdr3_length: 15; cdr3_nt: TGTGCCAGCAGCCGCGAGCGGGAGAGGTACAATGAGCAGTTCTTC; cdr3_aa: CASSRERERYNEQFF
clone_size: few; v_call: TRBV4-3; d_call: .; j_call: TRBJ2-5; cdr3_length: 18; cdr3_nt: TGCGCCAGCAGCCAAGAGCTTCGTAGAGGCAGGGGTGGAGAGACCCAGTACTTC; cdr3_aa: CASSQELRRGRGGETQYF
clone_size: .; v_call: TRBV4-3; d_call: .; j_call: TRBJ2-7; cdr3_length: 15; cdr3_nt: TGCGCCAGCAGCTTAGACGGTTCCGAACTCTACGAGCAGTACTTC; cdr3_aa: CASSLDGSELYEQYF
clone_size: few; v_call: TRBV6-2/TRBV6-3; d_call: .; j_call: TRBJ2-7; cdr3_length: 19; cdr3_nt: TGTGCCAGCAGTTACCCCACCAAACTTGGGGTACGGAATTGGTACGAGCAGTACTTC; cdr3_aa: CASSYPTKLGVRNWYEQYF
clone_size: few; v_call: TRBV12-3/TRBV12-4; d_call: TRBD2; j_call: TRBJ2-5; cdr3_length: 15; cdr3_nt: TGTGCCAGCAGCTTGGGGACTAGCGGGAGCGGGACCCAGTACTTC; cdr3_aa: CASSLGTSGSGTQYF
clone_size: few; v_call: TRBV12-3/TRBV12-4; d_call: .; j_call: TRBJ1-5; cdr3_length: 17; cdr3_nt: TGTGCCAGCAGTTTAATGACGGGTTACCGTAGCAATCAGCCCCAGCATTTT; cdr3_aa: CASSLMTGYRSNQPQHF
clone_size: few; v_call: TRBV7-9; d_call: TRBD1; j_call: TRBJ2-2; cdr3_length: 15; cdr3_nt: TGTGCCAGCAGATCTGGGGGACAGGTGGCCGGGGAGCTGTTTTTT; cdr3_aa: CASRSGGQVAGELFF
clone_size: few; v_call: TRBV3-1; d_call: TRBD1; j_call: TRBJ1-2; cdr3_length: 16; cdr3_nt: TGTGCCAGCAGCCCAGGACAGGGCACCTTTTTCTATGGCTACACCTTC; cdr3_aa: CASSPGQGTFFYGYTF
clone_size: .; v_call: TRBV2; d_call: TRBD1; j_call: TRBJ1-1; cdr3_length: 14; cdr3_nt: TGTGCCAGCAGTGCGACAGGGGCCAGGGGATCGGCTTTCTTT; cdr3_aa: CASSATGARGSAFF
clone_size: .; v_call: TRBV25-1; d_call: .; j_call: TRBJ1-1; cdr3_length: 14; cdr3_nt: TGTGCCAGCAGTGAATACGAGGATGACACTGAAGCTTTCTTT; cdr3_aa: CASSEYEDDTEAFF
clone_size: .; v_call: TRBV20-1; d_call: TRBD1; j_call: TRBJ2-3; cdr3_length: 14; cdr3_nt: TGCAGTGCTAGCGGGGACAGGGGAACAGATACGCAGTATTTT; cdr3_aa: CSASGDRGTDTQYF
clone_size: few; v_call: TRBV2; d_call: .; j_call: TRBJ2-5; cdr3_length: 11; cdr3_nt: TGTGCCAGCAGGCAAACGGAGACCCAGTACTTC; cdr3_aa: CASRQTETQYF
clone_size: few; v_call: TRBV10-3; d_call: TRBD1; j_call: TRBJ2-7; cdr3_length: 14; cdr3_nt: TGTGCCATCAGTCCGGGACAGGGTACCTACGAGCAGTACTTC; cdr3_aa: CAISPGQGTYEQYF
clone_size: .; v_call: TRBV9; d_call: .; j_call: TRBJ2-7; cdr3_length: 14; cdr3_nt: TGTGCCAGCAGCGTGACGGTGGGGGGAGGCGAGCAGTACTTC; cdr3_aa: CASSVTVGGGEQYF
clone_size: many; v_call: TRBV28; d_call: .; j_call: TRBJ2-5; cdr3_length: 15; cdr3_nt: TGTGCCAGCAGTTTATTGGCAGGTATCCAAGAGACCCAGTACTTC; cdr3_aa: CASSLLAGIQETQYF